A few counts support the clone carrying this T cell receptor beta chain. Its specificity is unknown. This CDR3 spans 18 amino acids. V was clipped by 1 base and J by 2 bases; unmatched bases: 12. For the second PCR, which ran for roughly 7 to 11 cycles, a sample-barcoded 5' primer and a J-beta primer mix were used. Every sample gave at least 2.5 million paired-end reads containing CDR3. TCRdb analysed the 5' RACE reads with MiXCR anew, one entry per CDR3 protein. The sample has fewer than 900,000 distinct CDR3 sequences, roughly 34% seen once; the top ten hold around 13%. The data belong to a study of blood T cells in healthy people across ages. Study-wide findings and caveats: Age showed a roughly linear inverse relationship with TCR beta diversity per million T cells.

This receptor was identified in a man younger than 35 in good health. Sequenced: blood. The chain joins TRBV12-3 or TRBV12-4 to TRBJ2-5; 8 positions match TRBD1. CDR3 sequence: CASSLVGPGQGFQETQYF. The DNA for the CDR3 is TGTGCCAGCAGTTTAGTCGGTCCTGGACAGGGCTTTCAAGAGACCCAGTACTTC.